This T cell receptor beta chain came from a study of PD-1 blockade in classical Hodgkin lymphoma. Relapse after autologous stem cell transplantation occurred in every patient, and brentuximab vedotin exposure varied. V dropped 2 bases and J dropped 0; count of bases not matched to a gene: 6. The CDR3 is 18 residues long. The germline V gene encodes CDR1 SGHRS and CDR2 YFSETQ. Libraries were prepared by immunoSEQ multiplex PCR; TCRdb keeps only in-frame clonotypes and omits some of them. The data show about 84,000 clones, around nine tenths seen once. Study-wide findings and caveats: Any patient who commenced nivolumab under 1 year after ASCT was excluded.

With regard to this clone: Its antigen is undetermined.

The origin of this receptor is a human donor with classical Hodgkin lymphoma. Here the sequenced sample was peripheral blood mononuclear cells (PBMCs), taken at baseline. The rearrangement links TRBV5-1 to TRBJ2-5; 14 positions match TRBD2. As DNA, the CDR3 is TGCGCCAGCAGCTTTCCCCGGACTAGCGGGAGGTACCAAGAGACCCAGTACTTC. Protein sequence: CASSFPRTSGRYQETQYF.